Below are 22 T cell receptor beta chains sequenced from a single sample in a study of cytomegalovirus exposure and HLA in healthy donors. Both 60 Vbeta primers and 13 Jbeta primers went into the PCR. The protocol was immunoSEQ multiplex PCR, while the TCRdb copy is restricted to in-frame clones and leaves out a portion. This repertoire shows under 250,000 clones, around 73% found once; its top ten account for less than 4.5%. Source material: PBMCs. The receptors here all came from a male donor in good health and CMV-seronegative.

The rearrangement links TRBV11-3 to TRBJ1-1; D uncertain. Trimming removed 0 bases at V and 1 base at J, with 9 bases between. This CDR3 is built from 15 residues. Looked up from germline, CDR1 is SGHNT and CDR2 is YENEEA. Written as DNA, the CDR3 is TGTGCCAGCAGCTTAGATGCCGGAGGGAACACTGAAGCTTTCTTT. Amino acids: CASSLDAGGNTEAFF.

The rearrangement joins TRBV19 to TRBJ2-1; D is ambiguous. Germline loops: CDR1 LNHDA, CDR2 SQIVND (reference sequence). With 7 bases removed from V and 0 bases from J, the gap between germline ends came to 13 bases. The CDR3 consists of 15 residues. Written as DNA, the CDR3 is TGTGCCAGTAAAGAGCGAAGAAGCTCCTACAATGAGCAGTTCTTC. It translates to CASKERRSSYNEQFF.

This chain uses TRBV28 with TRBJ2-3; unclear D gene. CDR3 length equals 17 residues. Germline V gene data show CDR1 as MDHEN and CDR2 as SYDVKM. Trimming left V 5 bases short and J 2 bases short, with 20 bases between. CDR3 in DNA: TGTGCCAGCAGTCTACCGGCTGGCGGATCCTACACAGATACGCAGTATTTT. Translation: CASSLPAGGSYTDTQYF.

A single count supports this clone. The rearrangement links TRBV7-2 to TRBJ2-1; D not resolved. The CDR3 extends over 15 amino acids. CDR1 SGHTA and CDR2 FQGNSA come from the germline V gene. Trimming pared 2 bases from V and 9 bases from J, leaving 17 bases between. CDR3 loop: CASSLYVSLTSEQFF. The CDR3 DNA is TGTGCCAGCAGCTTATACGTATCTCTCACAAGTGAGCAGTTCTTC.

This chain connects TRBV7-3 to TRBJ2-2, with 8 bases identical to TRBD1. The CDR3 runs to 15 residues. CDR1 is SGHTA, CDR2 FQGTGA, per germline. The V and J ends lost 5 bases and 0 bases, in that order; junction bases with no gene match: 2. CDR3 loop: CASSAGQANTGELFF. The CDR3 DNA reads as TGTGCCAGCAGCGCGGGACAGGCGAACACCGGGGAGCTGTTTTTT.

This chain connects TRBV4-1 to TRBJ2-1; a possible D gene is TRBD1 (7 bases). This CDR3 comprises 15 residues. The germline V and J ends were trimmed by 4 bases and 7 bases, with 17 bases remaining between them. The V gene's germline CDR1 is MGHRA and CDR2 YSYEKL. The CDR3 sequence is CASSLAGQIANEQFF. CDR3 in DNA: TGCGCCAGCAGCCTCGCGGGACAGATTGCTAATGAGCAGTTCTTC.

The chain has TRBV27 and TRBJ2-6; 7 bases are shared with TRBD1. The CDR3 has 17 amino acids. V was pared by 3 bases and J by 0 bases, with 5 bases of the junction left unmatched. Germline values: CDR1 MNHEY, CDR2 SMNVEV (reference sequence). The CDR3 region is CASSFETGSSGANVLTF. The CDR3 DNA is TGTGCCAGCAGTTTCGAGACAGGGAGCTCTGGGGCCAACGTCCTGACTTTC.

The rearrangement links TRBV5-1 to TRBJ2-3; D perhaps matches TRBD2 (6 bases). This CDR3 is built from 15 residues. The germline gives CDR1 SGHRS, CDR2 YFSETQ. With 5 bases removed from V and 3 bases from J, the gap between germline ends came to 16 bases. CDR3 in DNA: TGCGCCAGCAGGCGAACCGGGACTCCTACAGATACGCAGTATTTT. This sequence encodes CASRRTGTPTDTQYF. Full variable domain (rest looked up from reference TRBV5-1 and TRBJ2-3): KAGVTQTPRYLIKTRGQQVTLSCSPISGHRSVSWYQQTPGQGLQFLFEYFSETQRNKGNFPGRFSGRQFSNSRSEMNVSTLELGDSALYLCASRRTGTPTDTQYFGPGTRLTVL.

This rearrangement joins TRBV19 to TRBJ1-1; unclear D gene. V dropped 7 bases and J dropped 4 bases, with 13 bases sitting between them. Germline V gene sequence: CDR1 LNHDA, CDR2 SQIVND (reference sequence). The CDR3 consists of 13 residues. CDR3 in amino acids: CASNVFRGTEAFF. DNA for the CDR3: TGTGCCAGTAATGTATTTCGGGGCACTGAAGCTTTCTTT.

CDR3 amino acids: CASSETGGLATGELFF. CDR3 coding DNA: TGTGCCAGCAGCGAAACCGGGGGACTAGCGACCGGGGAGCTGTTTTTT. The chain links TRBV9 to TRBJ2-2, with 10 bases that match TRBD2. CDR3 length: 16 residues. Losses at the gene ends were 3 bases for V and 5 bases for J; bases not matched to a gene: 7. The germline V gene encodes CDR1 SGDLS and CDR2 YYNGEE.

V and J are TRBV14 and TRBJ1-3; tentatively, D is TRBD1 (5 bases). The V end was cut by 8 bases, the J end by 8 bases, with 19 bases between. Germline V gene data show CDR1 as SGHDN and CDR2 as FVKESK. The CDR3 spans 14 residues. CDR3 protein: CASWRGLGRDTIYF. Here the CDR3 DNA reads TGTGCCAGCTGGCGGGGGTTAGGCAGGGACACCATATATTTT.

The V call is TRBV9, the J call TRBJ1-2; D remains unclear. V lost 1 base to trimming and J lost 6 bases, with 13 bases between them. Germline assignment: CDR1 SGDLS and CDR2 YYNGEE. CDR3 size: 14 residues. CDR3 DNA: TGTGCCAGCAGCGTATTGGCGGAATCACATGGCTACACCTTC. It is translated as CASSVLAESHGYTF. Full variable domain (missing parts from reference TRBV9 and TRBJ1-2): DSGVTQTPKHLITATGQRVTLRCSPRSGDLSVYWYQQSLDQGLQFLIQYYNGEERAKGNILERFSAQQFPDLHSELNLSSLELGDSALYFCASSVLAESHGYTFGSGTRLTVV.

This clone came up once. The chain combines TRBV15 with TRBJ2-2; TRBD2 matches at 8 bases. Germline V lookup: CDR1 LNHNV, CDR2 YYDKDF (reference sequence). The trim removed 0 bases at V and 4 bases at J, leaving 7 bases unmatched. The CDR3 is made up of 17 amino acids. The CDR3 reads CATSRDRTGGPTGELFF. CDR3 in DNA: TGTGCCACCAGCAGAGATAGAACGGGAGGGCCCACCGGGGAGCTGTTTTTT.

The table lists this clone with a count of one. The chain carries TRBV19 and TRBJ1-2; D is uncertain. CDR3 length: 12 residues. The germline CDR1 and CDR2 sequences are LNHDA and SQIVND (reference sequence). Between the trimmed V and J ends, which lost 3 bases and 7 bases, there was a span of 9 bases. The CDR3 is CASSISRSGYTF. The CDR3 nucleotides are TGTGCCAGTAGTATCTCGAGGAGTGGCTACACCTTC.

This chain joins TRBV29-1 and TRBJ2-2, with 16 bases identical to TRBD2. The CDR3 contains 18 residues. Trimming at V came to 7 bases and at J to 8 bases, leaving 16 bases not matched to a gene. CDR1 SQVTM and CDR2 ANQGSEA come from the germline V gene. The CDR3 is CSARGTSGRAPFRGELFF. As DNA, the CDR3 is TGCAGCGCCCGCGGGACTAGCGGGAGGGCCCCGTTCCGAGGGGAGCTGTTTTTT.

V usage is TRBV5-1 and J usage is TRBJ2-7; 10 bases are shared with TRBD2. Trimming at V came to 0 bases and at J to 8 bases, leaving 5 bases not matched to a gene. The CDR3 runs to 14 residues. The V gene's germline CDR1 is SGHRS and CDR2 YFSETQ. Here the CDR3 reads CASSLGLAGAQQYF. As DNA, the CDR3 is TGCGCCAGCAGCTTGGGGCTAGCGGGAGCCCAGCAGTACTTC.

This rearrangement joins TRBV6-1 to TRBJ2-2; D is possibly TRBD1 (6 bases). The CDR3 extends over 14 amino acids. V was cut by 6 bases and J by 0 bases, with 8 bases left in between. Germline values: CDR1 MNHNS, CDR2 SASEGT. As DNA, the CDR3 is TGTGCCAGCAGCACAGGGCCGAACACCGGGGAGCTGTTTTTT. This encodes CASSTGPNTGELFF.

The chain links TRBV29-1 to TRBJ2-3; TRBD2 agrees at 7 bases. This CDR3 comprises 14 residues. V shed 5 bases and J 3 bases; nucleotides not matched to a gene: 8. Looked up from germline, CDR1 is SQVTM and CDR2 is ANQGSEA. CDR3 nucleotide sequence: TGCAGCGTTCGGCCAGCGGGACGGACAGATACGCAGTATTTT. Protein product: CSVRPAGRTDTQYF.

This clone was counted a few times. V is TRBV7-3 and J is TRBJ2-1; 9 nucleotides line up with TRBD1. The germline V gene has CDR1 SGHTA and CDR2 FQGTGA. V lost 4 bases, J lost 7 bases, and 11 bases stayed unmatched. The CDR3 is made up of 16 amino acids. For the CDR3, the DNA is TGTGCCAGCAGCTCGGGGTTCGGGACAGGGAGAAATGAGCAGTTCTTC. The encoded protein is CASSSGFGTGRNEQFF. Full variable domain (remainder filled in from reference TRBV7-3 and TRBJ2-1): GAGVSQTPSNKVTEKGKYVELRCDPISGHTALYWYRQSLGQGPEFLIYFQGTGAADDSGLPNDRFFAVRPEGSVSTLKIQRTERGDSAVYLCASSSGFGTGRNEQFFGPGTRLTVL.

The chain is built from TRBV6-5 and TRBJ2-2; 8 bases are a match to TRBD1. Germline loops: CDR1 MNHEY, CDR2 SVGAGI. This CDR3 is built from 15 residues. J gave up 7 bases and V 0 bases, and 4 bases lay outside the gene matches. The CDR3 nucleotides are TGTGCCAGCAGTTACTCCAGGGGGCGCGGCGGGGAGCTGTTTTTT. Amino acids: CASSYSRGRGGELFF.

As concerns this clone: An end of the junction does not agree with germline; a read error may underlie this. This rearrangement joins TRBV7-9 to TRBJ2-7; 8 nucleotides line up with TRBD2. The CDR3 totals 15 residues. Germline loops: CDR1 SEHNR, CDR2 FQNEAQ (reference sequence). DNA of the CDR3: TGTTCCAGCAGCTTAGATCCGGGACTAGCCTACGAGCAGTACTTC. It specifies CSSSLDPGLAYEQYF.

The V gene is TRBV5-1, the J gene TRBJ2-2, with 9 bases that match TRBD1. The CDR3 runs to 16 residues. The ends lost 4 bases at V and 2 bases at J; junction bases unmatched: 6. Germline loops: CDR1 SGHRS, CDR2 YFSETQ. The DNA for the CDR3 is TGCGCCAGCAGCACAGGGACAGGGTTTAACACCGGGGAGCTGTTTTTT. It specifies CASSTGTGFNTGELFF.